The rows below give T cell receptor beta chains drawn from one sample of a study of T cells in Graves' hyperthyroidism and ophthalmopathy. One entry per CDR3 protein, called by TCRdb with MiXCR from the multiplex PCR reads. The table includes some 690,000 distinct CDR3 sequences, approximately 15% detected once. Sequencing was performed on blood. These receptors were obtained from a man aged 50 to 60 with Graves' hyperthyroidism. CDR3s include the opening cysteine and the closing phenylalanine or tryptophan. A D gene is named only where the DNA matches it firmly. Clone size, where shown, is once, few, many, or a class for clones that have expanded.

cdr3_aa: CASSLDSLRTGELFF; cdr3_nt: TGTGCCAGCAGCTTAGACTCCCTGAGGACCGGGGAGCTGTTTTTT; v_call: TRBV7-9; d_call: NA; j_call: TRBJ2-2; clone_size: many
cdr3_aa: CASSQWVESGNTIYF; cdr3_nt: TGCGCCAGCAGCCAATGGGTCGAAAGTGGAAACACCATATATTTT; v_call: TRBV4-1; d_call: NA; j_call: TRBJ1-3; clone_size: NA
cdr3_aa: CSARVPPGQGPTYEQYF; cdr3_nt: TGCAGTGCTAGAGTTCCACCGGGACAGGGACCAACCTACGAGCAGTACTTC; v_call: TRBV20-1; d_call: TRBD1; j_call: TRBJ2-7; clone_size: many
cdr3_aa: CASSWAVGVNEQFF; cdr3_nt: TGCGCCAGCAGCTGGGCCGTCGGAGTGAATGAGCAGTTCTTC; v_call: TRBV5-1; d_call: NA; j_call: TRBJ2-1; clone_size: NA
cdr3_aa: CSARVDPTEQYF; cdr3_nt: TGCAGTGCTAGAGTGGACCCCACGGAGCAGTACTTC; v_call: TRBV20-1; d_call: NA; j_call: TRBJ2-7; clone_size: NA
cdr3_aa: CAWEQGPMNTEAFF; cdr3_nt: TGTGCCTGGGAACAGGGTCCGATGAACACTGAAGCTTTCTTT; v_call: TRBV30; d_call: NA; j_call: TRBJ1-1; clone_size: many
cdr3_aa: CASSLGLYTEAFF; cdr3_nt: TGTGCCAGTAGTCTTGGACTGTACACTGAAGCTTTCTTT; v_call: TRBV19; d_call: NA; j_call: TRBJ1-1; clone_size: NA
cdr3_aa: CASSIQGARRETQYF; cdr3_nt: TGTGCCAGCAGCATACAGGGGGCCCGTCGAGAGACCCAGTACTTC; v_call: TRBV28; d_call: TRBD1; j_call: TRBJ2-5; clone_size: many
cdr3_aa: CAISSDRGHEKLFF; cdr3_nt: TGTGCCATCAGTTCGGACAGGGGGCATGAAAAACTGTTTTTT; v_call: TRBV10-3; d_call: TRBD1; j_call: TRBJ1-4; clone_size: many
cdr3_aa: CSARATSGQETQYF; cdr3_nt: TGCAGTGCTAGGGCGACTAGCGGTCAAGAGACCCAGTACTTC; v_call: TRBV20-1; d_call: TRBD2; j_call: TRBJ2-5; clone_size: many
cdr3_aa: CASSDGLGDNEQFF; cdr3_nt: TGTGCCAGCAGTGACGGACTAGGGGACAATGAGCAGTTCTTC; v_call: TRBV2; d_call: TRBD2; j_call: TRBJ2-1; clone_size: many
cdr3_aa: CATSDHSGRDFNEQFF; cdr3_nt: TGTGCCACCAGTGATCATAGCGGGAGGGATTTCAATGAGCAGTTCTTC; v_call: TRBV24-1; d_call: TRBD2; j_call: TRBJ2-1; clone_size: many
cdr3_aa: CASSLVETPYEQYF; cdr3_nt: TGTGCCAGCAGTTTAGTCGAGACTCCCTACGAGCAGTACTTC; v_call: TRBV7-9; d_call: NA; j_call: TRBJ2-7; clone_size: many
cdr3_aa: CASSVGGGRAADTQYF; cdr3_nt: TGTGCCAGCAGCGTAGGTGGCGGGAGGGCCGCAGATACGCAGTATTTT; v_call: TRBV9; d_call: TRBD2; j_call: TRBJ2-3; clone_size: few
cdr3_aa: CASSDTGGETEAFF; cdr3_nt: TGTGCCAGCAGCGATACAGGGGGAGAGACTGAAGCTTTCTTT; v_call: TRBV7-3; d_call: TRBD1; j_call: TRBJ1-1; clone_size: many
cdr3_aa: CAASATTGTGAHSGNTIYF; cdr3_nt: TGTGCCGCCTCAGCCACGACCGGGACAGGGGCCCACTCTGGAAACACCATATATTTT; v_call: TRBV2; d_call: TRBD1; j_call: TRBJ1-3; clone_size: many
cdr3_aa: CASSLASVGGPSNYEQYF; cdr3_nt: TGTGCCAGCAGCTTAGCGTCTGTGGGAGGGCCATCTAACTACGAGCAGTACTTC; v_call: TRBV7-2; d_call: TRBD2; j_call: TRBJ2-7; clone_size: NA
cdr3_aa: CAISGGQGADTQYF; cdr3_nt: TGTGCCATCAGCGGGGGACAGGGGGCAGATACGCAGTATTTT; v_call: TRBV10-3; d_call: TRBD1; j_call: TRBJ2-3; clone_size: few
cdr3_aa: CASSLDLRSGNTIYF; cdr3_nt: TGTGCCAGCAGCTTGGACCTACGCTCTGGAAACACCATATATTTT; v_call: TRBV5-4; d_call: NA; j_call: TRBJ1-3; clone_size: few
cdr3_aa: CASSLDNTVANQPQHF; cdr3_nt: TGTGCCAGCAGCCTCGATAACACAGTCGCCAATCAGCCCCAGCATTTT; v_call: TRBV27; d_call: NA; j_call: TRBJ1-5; clone_size: few
cdr3_aa: CASSSSGIADTQYF; cdr3_nt: TGCGCCAGCAGCTCCAGTGGGATAGCTGATACGCAGTATTTT; v_call: TRBV5-1; d_call: NA; j_call: TRBJ2-3; clone_size: many